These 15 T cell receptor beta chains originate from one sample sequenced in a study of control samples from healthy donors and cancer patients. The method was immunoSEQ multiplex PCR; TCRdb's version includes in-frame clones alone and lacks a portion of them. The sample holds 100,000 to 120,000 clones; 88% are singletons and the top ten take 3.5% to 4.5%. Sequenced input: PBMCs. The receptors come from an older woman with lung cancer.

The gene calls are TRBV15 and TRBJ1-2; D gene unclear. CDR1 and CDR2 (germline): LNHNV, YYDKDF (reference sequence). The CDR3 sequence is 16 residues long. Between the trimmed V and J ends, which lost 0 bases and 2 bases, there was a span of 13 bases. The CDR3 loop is CATSRDLASMNYGYTF. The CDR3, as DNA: TGTGCCACCAGCAGAGATCTGGCCAGCATGAACTATGGCTACACCTTC.

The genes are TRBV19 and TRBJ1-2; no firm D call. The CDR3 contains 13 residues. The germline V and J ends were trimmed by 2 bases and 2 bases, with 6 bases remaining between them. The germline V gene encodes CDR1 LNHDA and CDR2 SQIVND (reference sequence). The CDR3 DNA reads TGTGCCAGTAGTATACGTAAGAACTATGGCTACACCTTC. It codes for CASSIRKNYGYTF. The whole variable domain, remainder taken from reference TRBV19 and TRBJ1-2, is DGGITQSPKYLFRKEGQNVTLSCEQNLNHDAMYWYRQDPGQGLRLIYYSQIVNDFQKGDIAEGYSVSREKKESFPLTVTSAQKNPTAFYLCASSIRKNYGYTFGSGTRLTVV.

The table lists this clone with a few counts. In DNA form, the CDR3 reads TGTGCCAGCAGTTTGAACGGACAGGGGATGCGCTACACCTTC. Protein sequence: CASSLNGQGMRYTF. This chain connects TRBV27 to TRBJ1-2, with 9 bases that match TRBD1. This CDR3 has 14 amino acids. Germline V lookup: CDR1 MNHEY, CDR2 SMNVEV (reference sequence). Losses at the gene ends were 3 bases for V and 9 bases for J; bases not matched to a gene: 8.

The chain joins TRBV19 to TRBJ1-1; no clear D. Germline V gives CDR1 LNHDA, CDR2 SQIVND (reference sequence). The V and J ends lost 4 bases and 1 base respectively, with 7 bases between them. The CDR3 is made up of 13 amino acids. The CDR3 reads CASSTEENTEAFF. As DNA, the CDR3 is TGTGCCAGTAGTACCGAGGAGAACACTGAAGCTTTCTTT.

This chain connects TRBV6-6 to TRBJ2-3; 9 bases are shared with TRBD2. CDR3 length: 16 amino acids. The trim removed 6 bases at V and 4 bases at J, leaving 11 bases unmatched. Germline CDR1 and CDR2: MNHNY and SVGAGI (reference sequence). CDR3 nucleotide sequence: TGTGCCAGCAGCAGTAGTTTAGCGGGAGCCCCAGATACGCAGTATTTT. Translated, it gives CASSSSLAGAPDTQYF.

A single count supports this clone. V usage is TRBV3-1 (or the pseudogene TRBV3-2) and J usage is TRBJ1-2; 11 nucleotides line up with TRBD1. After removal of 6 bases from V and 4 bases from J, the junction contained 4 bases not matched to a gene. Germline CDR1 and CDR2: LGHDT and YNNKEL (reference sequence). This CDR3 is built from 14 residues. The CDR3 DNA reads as TGTGCCAGCAGACCCGGGACAGGGGGCTATGGCTACACCTTC. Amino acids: CASRPGTGGYGYTF.

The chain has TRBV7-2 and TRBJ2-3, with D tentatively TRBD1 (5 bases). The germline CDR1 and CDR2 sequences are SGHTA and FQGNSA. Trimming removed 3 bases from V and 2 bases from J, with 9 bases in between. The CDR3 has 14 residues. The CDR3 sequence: CASSFGQFTDTQYF. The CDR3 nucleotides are TGTGCCAGCAGCTTTGGACAATTCACAGATACGCAGTATTTT.

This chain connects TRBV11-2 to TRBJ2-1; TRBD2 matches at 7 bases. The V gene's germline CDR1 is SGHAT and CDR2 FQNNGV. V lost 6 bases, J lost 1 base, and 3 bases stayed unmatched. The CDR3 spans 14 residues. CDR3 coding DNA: TGTGCCAGCAGGGGGAGGGGATCCTACAATGAGCAGTTCTTC. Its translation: CASRGRGSYNEQFF.

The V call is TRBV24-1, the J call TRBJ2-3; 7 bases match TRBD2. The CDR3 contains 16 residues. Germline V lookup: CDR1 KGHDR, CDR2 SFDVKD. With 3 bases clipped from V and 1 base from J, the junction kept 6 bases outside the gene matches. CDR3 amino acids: CATSDPQRGGTDTQYF. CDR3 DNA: TGTGCCACCAGTGATCCCCAGCGGGGAGGCACAGATACGCAGTATTTT.

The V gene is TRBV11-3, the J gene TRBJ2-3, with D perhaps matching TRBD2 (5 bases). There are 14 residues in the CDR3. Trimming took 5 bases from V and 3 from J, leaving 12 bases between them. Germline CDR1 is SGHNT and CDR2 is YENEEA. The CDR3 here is CASSLSGPTDTQYF. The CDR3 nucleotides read TGTGCCAGCAGCCTAAGCGGTCCAACAGATACGCAGTATTTT. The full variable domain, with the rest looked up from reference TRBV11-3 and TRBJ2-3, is EAGVVQSPRYKIIEKKQPVAFWCNPISGHNTLYWYLQNLGQGPELLIRYENEEAVDDSQLPKDRFSAERLKGVDSTLKIQPAELGDSAVYLCASSLSGPTDTQYFGPGTRLTVL.

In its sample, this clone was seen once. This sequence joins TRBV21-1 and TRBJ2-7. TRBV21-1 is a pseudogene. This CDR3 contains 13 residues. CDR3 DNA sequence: TGTGCCAGTCGGACGGCCGGCTCCTACGAGCAGTACTTC. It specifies CASRTAGSYEQYF.

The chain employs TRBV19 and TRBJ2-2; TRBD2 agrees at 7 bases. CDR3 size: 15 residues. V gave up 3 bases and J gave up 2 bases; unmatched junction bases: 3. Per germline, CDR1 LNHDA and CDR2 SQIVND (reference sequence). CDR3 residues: CASSIQAGNTGELFF. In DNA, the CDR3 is TGTGCCAGTAGTATCCAAGCGGGAAACACCGGGGAGCTGTTTTTT.

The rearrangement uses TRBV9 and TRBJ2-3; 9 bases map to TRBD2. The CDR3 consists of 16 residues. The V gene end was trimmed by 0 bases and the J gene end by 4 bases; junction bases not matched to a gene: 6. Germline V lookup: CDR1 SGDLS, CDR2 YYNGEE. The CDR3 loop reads CASSVDSSGRSDTQYF. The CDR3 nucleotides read TGTGCCAGCAGCGTAGATAGTAGCGGGAGATCAGATACGCAGTATTTT.

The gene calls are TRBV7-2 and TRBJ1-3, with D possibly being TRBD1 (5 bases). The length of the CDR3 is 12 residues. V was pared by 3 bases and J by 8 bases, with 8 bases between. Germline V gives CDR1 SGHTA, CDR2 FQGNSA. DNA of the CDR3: TGTGCCAGCAGCTTCTCGGGGGACACCATATATTTT. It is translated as CASSFSGDTIYF.

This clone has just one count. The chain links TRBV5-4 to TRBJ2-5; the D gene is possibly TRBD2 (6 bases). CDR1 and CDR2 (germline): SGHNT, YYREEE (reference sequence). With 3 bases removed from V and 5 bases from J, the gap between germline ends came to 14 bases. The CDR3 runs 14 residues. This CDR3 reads CASSSRLDEETQYF. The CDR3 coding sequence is TGTGCCAGCAGCTCAAGACTAGATGAGGAGACCCAGTACTTC.